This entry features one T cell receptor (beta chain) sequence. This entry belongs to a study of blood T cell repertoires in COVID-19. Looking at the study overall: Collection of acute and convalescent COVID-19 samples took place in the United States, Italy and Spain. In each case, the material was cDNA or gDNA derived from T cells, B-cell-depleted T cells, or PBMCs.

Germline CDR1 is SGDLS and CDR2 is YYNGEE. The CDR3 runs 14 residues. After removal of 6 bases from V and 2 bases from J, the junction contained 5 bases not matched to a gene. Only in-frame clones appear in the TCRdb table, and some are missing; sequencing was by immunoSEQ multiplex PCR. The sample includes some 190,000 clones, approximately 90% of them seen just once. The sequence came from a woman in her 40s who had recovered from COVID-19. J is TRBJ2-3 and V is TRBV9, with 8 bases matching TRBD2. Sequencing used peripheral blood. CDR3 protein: CASNYGGDTDTQYF. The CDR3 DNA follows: TGTGCCAGCAATTACGGGGGGGACACAGATACGCAGTATTTT.